The subject of this entry is one T cell receptor beta chain. The data originate from a study of blood T cell repertoires in COVID-19. As for the study in general: Collection of acute and convalescent COVID-19 samples took place in the United States, Italy and Spain. Sources were T cells, B-cell-depleted T cells, or PBMCs; the material itself was cDNA or gDNA.

This CDR3 comprises 16 residues. Germline V gene data show CDR1 as SGHTS and CDR2 as YDEGEE. Trimming took off 0 bases at V and 0 bases at J, with 11 bases between the two ends. Study processing details: Estimation of nucleated cell counts relied on the amplification of reference gene primers. The repertoire was sequenced with immunoSEQ multiplex PCR; TCRdb's copy has only in-frame clones and lacks some. V and J calls plus clone size are reproduced from that table; the DNA served to infer D and trimming. This sample has about 250,000 clones, with nearly 90% found just once. The Seattle site enrolled patients during active infection and followed them longitudinally.

This receptor was obtained from a woman aged 55-70 years with COVID-19, enrolled during active disease. The chain links TRBV5-8 to TRBJ2-3; no definite D call. Specimen: peripheral blood. The CDR3 DNA is TGTGCCAGCAGCTTGGAAACAACAGCTAGCACAGATACGCAGTATTTT. Its translation: CASSLETTASTDTQYF.